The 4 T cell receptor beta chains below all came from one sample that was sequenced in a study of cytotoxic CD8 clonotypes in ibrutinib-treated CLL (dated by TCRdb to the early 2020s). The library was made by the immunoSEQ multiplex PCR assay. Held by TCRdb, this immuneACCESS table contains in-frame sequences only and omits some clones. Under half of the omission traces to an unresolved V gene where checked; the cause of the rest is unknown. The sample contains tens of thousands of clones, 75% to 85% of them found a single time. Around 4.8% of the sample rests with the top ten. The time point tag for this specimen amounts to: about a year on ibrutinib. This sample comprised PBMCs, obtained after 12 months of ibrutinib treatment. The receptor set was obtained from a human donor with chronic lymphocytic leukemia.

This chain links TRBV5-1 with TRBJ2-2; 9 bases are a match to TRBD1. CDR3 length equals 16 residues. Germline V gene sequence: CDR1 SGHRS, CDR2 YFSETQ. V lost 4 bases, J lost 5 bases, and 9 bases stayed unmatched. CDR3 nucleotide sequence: TGCGCCAGCAGCCCCCCGGGACAGGGACAAACCGGGGAGCTGTTTTTT. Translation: CASSPPGQGQTGELFF.

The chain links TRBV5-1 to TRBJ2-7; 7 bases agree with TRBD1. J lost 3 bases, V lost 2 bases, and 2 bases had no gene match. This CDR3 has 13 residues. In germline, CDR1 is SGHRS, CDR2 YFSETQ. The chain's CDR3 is CASSFGQVYEQYF. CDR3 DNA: TGCGCCAGCAGCTTTGGACAGGTCTACGAGCAGTACTTC.

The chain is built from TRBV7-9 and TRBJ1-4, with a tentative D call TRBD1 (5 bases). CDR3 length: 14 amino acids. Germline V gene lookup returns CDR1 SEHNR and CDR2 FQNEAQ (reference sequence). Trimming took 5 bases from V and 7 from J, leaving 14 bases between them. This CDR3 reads CASSPRAGSEKLFF. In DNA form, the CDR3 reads TGTGCCAGCAGCCCCCGGGCAGGGAGTGAAAAACTGTTTTTT.

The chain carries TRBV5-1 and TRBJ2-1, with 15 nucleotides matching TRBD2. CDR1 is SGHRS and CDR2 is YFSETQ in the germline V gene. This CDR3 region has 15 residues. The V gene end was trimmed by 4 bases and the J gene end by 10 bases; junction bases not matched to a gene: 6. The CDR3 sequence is CASSGLAGGPGEQFF. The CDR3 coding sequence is TGCGCCAGCAGCGGACTAGCGGGAGGGCCGGGGGAGCAGTTCTTC. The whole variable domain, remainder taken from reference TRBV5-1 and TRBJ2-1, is KAGVTQTPRYLIKTRGQQVTLSCSPISGHRSVSWYQQTPGQGLQFLFEYFSETQRNKGNFPGRFSGRQFSNSRSEMNVSTLELGDSALYLCASSGLAGGPGEQFFGPGTRLTVL.